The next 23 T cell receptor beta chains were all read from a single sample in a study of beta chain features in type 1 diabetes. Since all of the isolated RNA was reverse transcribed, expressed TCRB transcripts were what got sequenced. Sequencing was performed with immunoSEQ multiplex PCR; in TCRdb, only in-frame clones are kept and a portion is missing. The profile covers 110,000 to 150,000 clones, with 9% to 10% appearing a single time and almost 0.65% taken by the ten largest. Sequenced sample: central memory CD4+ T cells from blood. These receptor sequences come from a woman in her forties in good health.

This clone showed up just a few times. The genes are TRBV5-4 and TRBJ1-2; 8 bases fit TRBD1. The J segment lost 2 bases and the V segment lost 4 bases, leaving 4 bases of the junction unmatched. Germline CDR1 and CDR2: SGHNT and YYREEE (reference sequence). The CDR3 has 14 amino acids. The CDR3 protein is CASSRTGSNYGYTF. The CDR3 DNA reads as TGTGCCAGCAGCCGGACAGGGTCCAACTATGGCTACACCTTC.

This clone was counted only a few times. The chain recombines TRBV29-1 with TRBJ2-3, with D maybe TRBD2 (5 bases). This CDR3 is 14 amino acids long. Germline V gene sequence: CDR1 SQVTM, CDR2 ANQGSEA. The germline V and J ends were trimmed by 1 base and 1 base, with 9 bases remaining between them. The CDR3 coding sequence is TGCAGCGTTGAAGGGGAGTGGGGCACAGATACGCAGTATTTT. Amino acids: CSVEGEWGTDTQYF.

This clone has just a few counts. The CDR3 here is CATRLATDTQYF. CDR3 bases: TGTGCCACCCGACTGGCCACAGATACGCAGTATTTT. The rearrangement joins TRBV6-5 to TRBJ2-3; D is uncertain. The CDR3 is 12 amino acids. V was shortened by 10 bases and J by 2 bases, with 10 bases between the two germline ends. CDR1 is MNHEY and CDR2 is SVGAGI in the germline V gene.

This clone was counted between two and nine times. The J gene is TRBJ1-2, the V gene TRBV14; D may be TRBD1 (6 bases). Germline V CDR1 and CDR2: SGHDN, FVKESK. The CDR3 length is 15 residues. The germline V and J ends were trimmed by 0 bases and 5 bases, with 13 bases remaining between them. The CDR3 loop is CASSQEQGHFYGYTF. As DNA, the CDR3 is TGTGCCAGCAGCCAAGAACAGGGCCACTTTTATGGCTACACCTTC.

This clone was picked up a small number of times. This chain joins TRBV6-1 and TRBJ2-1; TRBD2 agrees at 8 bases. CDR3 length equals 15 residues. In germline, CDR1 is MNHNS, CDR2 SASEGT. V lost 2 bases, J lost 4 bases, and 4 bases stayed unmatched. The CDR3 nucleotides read TGTGCCAGCAGTGAACGGTTAGCGGGGTACAATGAGCAGTTCTTC. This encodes CASSERLAGYNEQFF.

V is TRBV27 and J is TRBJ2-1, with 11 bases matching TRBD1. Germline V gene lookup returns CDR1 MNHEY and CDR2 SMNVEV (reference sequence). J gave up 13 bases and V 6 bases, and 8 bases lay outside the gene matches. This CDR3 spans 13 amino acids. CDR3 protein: CASRRTGGVNQFF. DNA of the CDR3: TGTGCCAGCAGAAGGACAGGGGGCGTGAACCAGTTCTTC.

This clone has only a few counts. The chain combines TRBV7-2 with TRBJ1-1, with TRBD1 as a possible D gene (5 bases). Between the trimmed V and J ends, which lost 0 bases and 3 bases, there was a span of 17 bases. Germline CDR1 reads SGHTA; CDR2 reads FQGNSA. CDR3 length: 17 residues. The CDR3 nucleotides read TGTGCCAGCAGCTTAGCGCCCCGGGGAGGAGGGGACACTGAAGCTTTCTTT. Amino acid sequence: CASSLAPRGGGDTEAFF.

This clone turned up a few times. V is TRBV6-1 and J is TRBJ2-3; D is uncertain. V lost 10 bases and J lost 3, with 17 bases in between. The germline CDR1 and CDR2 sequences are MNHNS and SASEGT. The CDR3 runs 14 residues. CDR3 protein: CATAPGSRTDTQYF. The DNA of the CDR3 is TGTGCCACCGCCCCCGGGTCGAGGACAGATACGCAGTATTTT.

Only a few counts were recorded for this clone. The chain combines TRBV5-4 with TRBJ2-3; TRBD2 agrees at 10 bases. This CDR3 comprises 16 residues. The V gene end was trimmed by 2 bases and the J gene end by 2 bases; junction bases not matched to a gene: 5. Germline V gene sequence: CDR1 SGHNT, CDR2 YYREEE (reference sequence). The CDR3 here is CASSLQRGGITDTQYF. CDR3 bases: TGTGCCAGCAGCTTACAGCGGGGGGGGATCACAGATACGCAGTATTTT. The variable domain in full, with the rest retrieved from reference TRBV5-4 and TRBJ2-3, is ETGVTQSPTHLIKTRGQQVTLRCSSQSGHNTVSWYQQALGQGPQFIFQYYREEENGRGNFPPRFSGLQFPNYSSELNVNALELDDSALYLCASSLQRGGITDTQYFGPGTRLTVL.

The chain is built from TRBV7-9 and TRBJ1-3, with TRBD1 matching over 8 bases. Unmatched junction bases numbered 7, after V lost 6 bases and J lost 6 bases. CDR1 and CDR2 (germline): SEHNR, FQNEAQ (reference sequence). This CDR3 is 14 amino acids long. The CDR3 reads CASRRGQGENTIYF. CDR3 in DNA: TGTGCCAGCAGGCGCGGACAGGGAGAAAACACCATATATTTT. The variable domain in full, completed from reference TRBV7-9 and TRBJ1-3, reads DTGVSQNPRHKITKRGQNVTFRCDPISEHNRLYWYRQTLGQGPEFLTYFQNEAQLEKSRLLSDRFSAERPKGSFSTLEIQRTEQGDSAMYLCASRRGQGENTIYFGEGSWLTVV.

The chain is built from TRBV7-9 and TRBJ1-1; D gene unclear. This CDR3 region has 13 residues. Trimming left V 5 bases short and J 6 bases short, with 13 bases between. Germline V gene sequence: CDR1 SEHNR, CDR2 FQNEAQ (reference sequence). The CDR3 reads CASSQASISEAFF. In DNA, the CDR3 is TGTGCCAGCAGCCAGGCCTCAATCTCTGAAGCTTTCTTT.

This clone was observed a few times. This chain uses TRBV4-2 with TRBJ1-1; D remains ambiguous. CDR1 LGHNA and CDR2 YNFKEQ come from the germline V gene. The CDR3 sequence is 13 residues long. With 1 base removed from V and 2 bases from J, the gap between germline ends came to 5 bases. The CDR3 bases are TGTGCCAGCAGCCAAGTTACTAACACTGAAGCTTTCTTT. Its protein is CASSQVTNTEAFF.

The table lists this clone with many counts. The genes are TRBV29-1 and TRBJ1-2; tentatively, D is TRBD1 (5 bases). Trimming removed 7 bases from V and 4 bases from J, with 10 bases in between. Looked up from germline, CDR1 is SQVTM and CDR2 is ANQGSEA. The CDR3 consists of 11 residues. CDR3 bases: TGCAGCGGGGGGGACCGCTATGGCTACACCTTC. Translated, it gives CSGGDRYGYTF.

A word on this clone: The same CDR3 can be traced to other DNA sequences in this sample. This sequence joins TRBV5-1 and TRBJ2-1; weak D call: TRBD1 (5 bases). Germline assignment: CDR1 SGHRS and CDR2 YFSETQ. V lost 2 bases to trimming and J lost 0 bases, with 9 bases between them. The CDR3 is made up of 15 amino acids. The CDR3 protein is CASSFGQGSYNEQFF. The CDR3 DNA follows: TGCGCCAGCAGCTTCGGGCAGGGCTCCTACAATGAGCAGTTCTTC.

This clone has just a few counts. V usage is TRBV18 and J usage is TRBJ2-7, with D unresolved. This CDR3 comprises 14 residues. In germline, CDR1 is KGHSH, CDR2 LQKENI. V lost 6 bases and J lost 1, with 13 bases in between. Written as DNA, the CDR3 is TGTGCCAGCTCCCCGTACCAGGAATCCTACGAGCAGTACTTC. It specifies CASSPYQESYEQYF.

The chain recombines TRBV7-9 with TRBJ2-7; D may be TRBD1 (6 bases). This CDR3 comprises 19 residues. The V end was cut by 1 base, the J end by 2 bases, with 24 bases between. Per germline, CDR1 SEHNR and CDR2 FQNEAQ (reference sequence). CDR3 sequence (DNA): TGTGCCAGCAGCTTAGTACACCCAGGACAGTGGAACCTCGCCTACGAGCAGTACTTC. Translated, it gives CASSLVHPGQWNLAYEQYF.

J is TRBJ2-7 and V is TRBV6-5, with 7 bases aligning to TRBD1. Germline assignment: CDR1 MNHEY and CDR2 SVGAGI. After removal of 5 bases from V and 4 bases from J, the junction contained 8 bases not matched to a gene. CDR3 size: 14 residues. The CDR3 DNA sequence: TGTGCCAGCAGTGTGACAGGGCAGGCTTACGAGCAGTACTTC. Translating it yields CASSVTGQAYEQYF.

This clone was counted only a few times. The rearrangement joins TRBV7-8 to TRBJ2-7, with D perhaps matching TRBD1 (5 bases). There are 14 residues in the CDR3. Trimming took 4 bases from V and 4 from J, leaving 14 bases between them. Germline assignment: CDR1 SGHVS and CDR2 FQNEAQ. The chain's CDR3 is CASSSGFLGYEQYF. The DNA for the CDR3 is TGTGCCAGCAGCTCAGGGTTTCTAGGATACGAGCAGTACTTC.

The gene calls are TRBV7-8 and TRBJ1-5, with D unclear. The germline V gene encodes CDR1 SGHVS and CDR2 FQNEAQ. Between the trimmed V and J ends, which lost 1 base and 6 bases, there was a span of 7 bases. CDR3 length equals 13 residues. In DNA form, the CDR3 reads TGTGCCAGCAGCTTAGAGCGAGCTCAGCCCCAGCATTTT. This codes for CASSLERAQPQHF.

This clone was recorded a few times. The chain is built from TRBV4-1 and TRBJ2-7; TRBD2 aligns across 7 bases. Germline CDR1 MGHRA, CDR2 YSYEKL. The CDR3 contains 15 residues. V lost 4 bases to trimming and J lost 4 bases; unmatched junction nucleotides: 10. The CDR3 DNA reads TGCGCCAGCAGCCTGTCGGCGGGGGTCGGTTACGAGCAGTACTTC. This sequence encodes CASSLSAGVGYEQYF.

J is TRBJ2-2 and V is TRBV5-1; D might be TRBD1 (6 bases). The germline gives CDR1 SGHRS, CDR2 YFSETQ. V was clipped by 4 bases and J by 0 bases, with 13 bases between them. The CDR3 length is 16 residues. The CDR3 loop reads CASSVDRITNTGELFF. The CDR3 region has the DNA TGCGCCAGCAGCGTAGACAGGATAACGAACACCGGGGAGCTGTTTTTT. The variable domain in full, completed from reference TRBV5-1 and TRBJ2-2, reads KAGVTQTPRYLIKTRGQQVTLSCSPISGHRSVSWYQQTPGQGLQFLFEYFSETQRNKGNFPGRFSGRQFSNSRSEMNVSTLELGDSALYLCASSVDRITNTGELFFGEGSRLTVL.

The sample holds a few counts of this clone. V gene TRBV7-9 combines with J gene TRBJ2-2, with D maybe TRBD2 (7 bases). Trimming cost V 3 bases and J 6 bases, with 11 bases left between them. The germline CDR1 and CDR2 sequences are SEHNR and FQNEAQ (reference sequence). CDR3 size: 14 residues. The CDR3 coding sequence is TGTGCCAGCAGCTTGGGGGCGGGAGCCGGGGAGCTGTTTTTT. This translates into CASSLGAGAGELFF.

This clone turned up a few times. CDR3 in DNA: TGTGCCAGCAGCTTAGGAACAGGGGGCGCTTATAATTCACCCCTCCACTTT. It is translated as CASSLGTGGAYNSPLHF. The chain employs TRBV11-2 and TRBJ1-6, with 9 positions matching TRBD1. Losses at the gene ends were 1 base for V and 4 bases for J; bases not matched to a gene: 5. The CDR3 covers 17 residues. Per germline, CDR1 SGHAT and CDR2 FQNNGV.